Listed below are T cell receptor beta chains from one sample, sequenced in a study of T cell responses to AZD1222 COVID-19 vaccine. The data were produced by immunoSEQ multiplex PCR, yet TCRdb's version contains in-frame clones alone and is incomplete. The table lists approximately 110,000 clones, around 90% of them singletons, with 4.2% in the top ten. The sequencing here drew on peripheral blood, taken on day 0 of AZD1222 vaccination. All receptors come from an adult in good health. Both conserved end residues are trimmed from each CDR3. Each record gives: clone size, V gene, J gene, D gene, CDR3 protein. D genes are given only for firm matches. Only some rows state a clone size, as once, few, many or a class for expanded clones.

.	TRBV11-2	TRBJ2-5	TRBD2	ASSSSGRGGQETQY
.	TRBV30	TRBJ1-5	TRBD1	AWSVGQGAGEPQH
.	TRBV19	TRBJ2-3	.	ASRSPAGGDTQY
once	TRBV3-1/TRBV3-2	TRBJ2-5	.	ASSQGQGGAETQY
.	TRBV7-2	TRBJ2-7	.	ASSSTFAYEQY
.	TRBV7-9	TRBJ1-1	TRBD1	ASSYSMGQTEAF
.	TRBV14	TRBJ2-1	TRBD1	ASSPTGTGDEQF
.	TRBV7-9	TRBJ1-1	.	ASSLERVNTEAF
.	TRBV3-1/TRBV3-2	TRBJ2-7	TRBD2	ASSQRSGRAYEQY
.	TRBV19	TRBJ2-1	.	ASREGPYNEQF
.	TRBV18	TRBJ1-1	TRBD1	ASSTTGVNTEAF
.	TRBV5-8	TRBJ2-6	.	ASIPGTGANVLT
.	TRBV4-2	TRBJ2-7	TRBD1	ASSQRGQGTYEQY
.	TRBV2	TRBJ2-1	TRBD2	ASRATSGSSGEQF
.	TRBV29-1	TRBJ1-1	.	SVETLRHTEAF
.	TRBV6-5	TRBJ1-2	.	ASAGNYGYT
.	TRBV11-2	TRBJ2-5	TRBD2	ASSLVPIAGVVQETQY
.	TRBV7-2	TRBJ2-7	.	ASSQNRVFEQY
.	TRBV28	TRBJ1-6	.	ASEDRDHYNSPLH
.	TRBV5-5	TRBJ2-7	.	ATRKGRSYEQY
.	TRBV6-1	TRBJ1-5	.	ASSDGFAGLGNQPQH
.	TRBV29-1	TRBJ2-3	TRBD2	SVEGGRGVDTQY
.	TRBV11-2	TRBJ2-5	TRBD1	ASSLFDRVETQY
.	TRBV19	TRBJ1-1	.	ASKAQSGPMNTEAF
.	TRBV7-3	TRBJ2-1	.	ASSLGAEFEQF
.	TRBV30	TRBJ1-1	.	AWSRTETEAF
.	TRBV28	TRBJ2-3	.	ASSLSPDLTDTQY
.	TRBV30	TRBJ1-1	.	AWRAQMGGGNTEAF
once	TRBV6-2/TRBV6-3	TRBJ1-5	TRBD1	ASSPRGTGVFLRGNQPQH
.	TRBV19	TRBJ1-5	.	ASSRARGGNQPQH
few	TRBV9	TRBJ2-7	.	ASSVESYAEQY
.	TRBV27	TRBJ2-7	.	ASSLSSSLGNEQY
.	TRBV11-2	TRBJ2-7	TRBD1	ASSPTGTYEQY
.	TRBV24-1	TRBJ1-5	.	ATSDFWGDQPQH
.	TRBV12-5	TRBJ2-7	TRBD1	ASGYRRTGHYEQY
.	TRBV20-1	TRBJ1-5	.	SARAGQPQH
.	TRBV18	TRBJ2-4	.	ASSYRPTTDIQY
few	TRBV19	TRBJ1-1	.	ASIGRRNEAF
.	TRBV7-2	TRBJ1-2	TRBD1	ASSLGVGQSRSYT
.	TRBV28	TRBJ1-5	.	ASSPGQTINQPQH
.	TRBV24-1	TRBJ2-3	.	ATSDFVEGPDTQY
.	TRBV28	TRBJ1-2	.	ASSSQGEGYT
.	TRBV7-2	TRBJ1-1	.	ASSLVVGNTEAF
.	TRBV2	TRBJ1-4	.	ASRRQVTNEKLF
.	TRBV3-1/TRBV3-2	TRBJ2-3	.	ASSQKEQGRGFSTDTQY
.	TRBV6-5	TRBJ1-2	.	ASRQFNYGYT
.	TRBV5-1	TRBJ2-5	.	ASVTGGPYQETQY
.	TRBV7-4	TRBJ1-5	TRBD1	ANARGQGEQPQH
.	TRBV28	TRBJ1-2	.	ASSLDRPAGYT
.	TRBV29-1	TRBJ2-3	TRBD1	SVDRGQGGDTQY
.	TRBV27	TRBJ1-1	TRBD1	ASSSRDRAGVAF